These 28 T cell receptor beta chains came from one sample sequenced in a study of blood T cell repertoires in COVID-19. Clones were read by immunoSEQ multiplex PCR, and TCRdb kept only the in-frame ones, dropping some. The data show roughly 130,000 clones, with roughly 75% seen just once and roughly 17% held by the top ten. Sequenced: peripheral blood. All receptors derive from a man aged 60 to 69 with active or convalescent COVID-19.

Many counts were recorded for this clone. V gene TRBV3-1 (or the pseudogene TRBV3-2) combines with J gene TRBJ2-7; 7 nucleotides agree with TRBD2. Losses at the gene ends were 0 bases for V and 0 bases for J; bases not matched to a gene: 8. Per germline, CDR1 LGHDT and CDR2 YNNKEL (reference sequence). CDR3 length equals 17 residues. The CDR3 DNA is TGTGCCAGCAGCCAAGAACGGCTAGCGGACATCTCCTACGAGCAGTACTTC. Protein product: CASSQERLADISYEQYF.

This clone came up once. The V gene is TRBV6-5, the J gene TRBJ1-2; possible D gene TRBD1, 5 bases. The CDR3 covers 13 residues. V was shortened by 6 bases and J by 2 bases, with 10 bases between the two germline ends. In germline, CDR1 is MNHEY, CDR2 SVGAGI. CDR3 in amino acids: CASRVRQNYGYTF. CDR3 DNA sequence: TGTGCCAGCAGGGTTCGACAGAACTATGGCTACACCTTC.

The J gene is TRBJ1-2, the V gene TRBV6-5; TRBD1 aligns across 8 bases. The CDR3 contains 13 residues. V trimming: 8 bases; J trimming: 6 bases; junction bases outside the gene matches: 8. Germline V lookup: CDR1 MNHEY, CDR2 SVGAGI. As DNA, the CDR3 is TGTGCCAGCGCCAGGGGGCGCAGTAATGGCTACACCTTC. This sequence encodes CASARGRSNGYTF.

The rearrangement joins TRBV6-5 to TRBJ2-7; possible D gene TRBD1, 6 bases. The CDR3 is 13 residues long. CDR1 and CDR2 from the germline V gene are MNHEY and SVGAGI. V shed 10 bases and J shed 0 bases, with 13 bases lying between them. Here the CDR3 reads CATRTAFSYEQYF. CDR3 in DNA: TGTGCCACCCGGACAGCTTTCTCCTACGAGCAGTACTTC.

The count of this clone is one. The J gene is TRBJ2-3, the V gene TRBV19; D gene ambiguous. CDR3 length: 16 amino acids. V lost 5 bases and J 0 bases, leaving 15 bases between the germline ends. The germline V gene encodes CDR1 LNHDA and CDR2 SQIVND (reference sequence). The CDR3 spells CASSPRHQPSTDTQYF. CDR3 sequence (DNA): TGTGCCAGTAGTCCCCGACACCAACCTAGCACAGATACGCAGTATTTT.

V is TRBV18 and J is TRBJ1-1, with D unclear. Germline-derived CDR1 and CDR2 are KGHSH and LQKENI. The CDR3 is made up of 16 amino acids. V lost 1 base, J lost 1 base, and 13 bases lay in between. The CDR3 DNA sequence: TGTGCCAGCTCACCACAAACGGGTGGATGGAACACTGAAGCTTTCTTT. Its protein product is CASSPQTGGWNTEAFF.

This clone was counted once. This chain connects TRBV4-1 to TRBJ2-7; perhaps TRBD1 as D (6 bases). The germline V and J ends were trimmed by 4 bases and 0 bases, with 16 bases remaining between them. Germline lookup yields CDR1 MGHRA and CDR2 YSYEKL. CDR3 size: 16 residues. The CDR3 loop is CASSLAHPGDSYEQYF. CDR3 DNA sequence: TGCGCCAGCAGCCTCGCGCATCCAGGGGACTCCTACGAGCAGTACTTC.

CDR3 DNA sequence: TGTGCCAGCAGTCTGAGGGAAACAGATACGCAGTATTTT. This translates into CASSLRETDTQYF. The genes are TRBV5-4 and TRBJ2-3, with D possibly being TRBD2 (5 bases). Germline V lookup: CDR1 SGHNT, CDR2 YYREEE (reference sequence). V was cut by 5 bases and J by 3 bases, with 10 bases left in between. The CDR3 loop spans 13 amino acids.

The J gene is TRBJ1-2, the V gene TRBV6-2 or TRBV6-3, with D perhaps matching TRBD1 (6 bases). Looked up from germline, CDR1 is MNHEY and CDR2 is SVGEGT. V shed 5 bases and J shed 0 bases, with 22 bases lying between them. The CDR3 loop spans 18 amino acids. The CDR3 bases are TGTGCCAGCAGTCGGCCTTGGGACACGGGGCCGTCTAACTATGGCTACACCTTC. Translated: CASSRPWDTGPSNYGYTF.

This clone has just one count. This chain connects TRBV9 to TRBJ2-1, with D perhaps TRBD2 (5 bases). V was clipped by 3 bases and J by 0 bases, with 10 bases between them. The CDR3 loop spans 15 amino acids. The germline gives CDR1 SGDLS, CDR2 YYNGEE. CDR3 DNA sequence: TGTGCCAGCAGCGGTAGAGGGAGCTCCTACAATGAGCAGTTCTTC. Translated, it gives CASSGRGSSYNEQFF.

Concerning this clone itself: Other DNA sequences in the same sample also yield this CDR3. This rearrangement joins TRBV5-1 to TRBJ2-3, with 9 bases that match TRBD1. J lost 4 bases, V lost 4 bases, and 4 bases had no gene match. This CDR3 is 14 amino acids long. The germline V gene has CDR1 SGHRS and CDR2 YFSETQ. CDR3 sequence (DNA): TGCGCCAGCAGCCTGGGACAGGGACCAGATACGCAGTATTTT. It translates to CASSLGQGPDTQYF.

The chain links TRBV10-3 to TRBJ1-1; 7 bases agree with TRBD1. V shed 11 bases, J shed 2 bases, and the junction held 20 bases outside the gene matches. CDR1 and CDR2 (germline): ENHRY, SYGVKD. This CDR3 has 17 residues. For the CDR3, the DNA is TGTGCCGTAAGGTCGGGACAGACGATAAACCCCAACACTGAAGCTTTCTTT. It translates to CAVRSGQTINPNTEAFF.

The V call is TRBV2, the J call TRBJ1-1; possibly TRBD1 for D (6 bases). CDR3 length equals 13 residues. Germline-derived CDR1 and CDR2 are SNHLY and FYNNEI. This CDR3 reads CSSKGERGSEAFF. The CDR3 DNA is TGTTCATCGAAGGGTGAAAGGGGGAGTGAAGCTTTCTTT.

The gene calls are TRBV12-2 and TRBJ1-4. TRBV12-2 constitutes a pseudogene. CDR3 size: 16 residues. CDR3 amino acids: CASRLNLPREGEKLFF. CDR3 coding DNA: TGTGCAAGTCGCTTAAATCTTCCCCGGGAGGGAGAAAAACTGTTTTTT.

The chain recombines TRBV6-1 with TRBJ2-1; D is unclear. The CDR3 has 15 amino acids. Germline CDR1 and CDR2: MNHNS and SASEGT. Deletions cut 3 bases from V and 9 bases from J, with 18 bases between. CDR3 bases: TGTGCCAGCAGTGACCCCCGACGGTACAGTGGTGAGCAGTTCTTC. Amino acids: CASSDPRRYSGEQFF.

The V and J genes are TRBV6-1 and TRBJ1-3; D might be TRBD1 (5 bases). The CDR3 covers 16 residues. Trimming cost V 3 bases and J 0 bases, with 12 bases left between them. The germline CDR1 and CDR2 sequences are MNHNS and SASEGT. This CDR3 reads CASSDLRGYSGNTIYF. The CDR3 DNA follows: TGTGCCAGCAGTGATCTGCGGGGCTACTCTGGAAACACCATATATTTT.

The V and J genes are TRBV30 and TRBJ2-7, with TRBD2 matching 12 bases. Looked up from germline, CDR1 is GTSNPN and CDR2 is SVGIG (reference sequence). V lost 3 bases to trimming and J lost 3 bases; unmatched junction nucleotides: 3. CDR3 length: 14 amino acids. CDR3 region: CAWSRTSGDYEQYF. CDR3 nucleotides: TGTGCCTGGAGCAGGACTAGCGGGGACTACGAGCAGTACTTC.

This clone is a singleton in its sample. This rearrangement joins TRBV7-2 to TRBJ1-1, with D hard to call. The V and J ends lost 0 bases and 11 bases respectively, with 16 bases between them. The CDR3 runs to 14 residues. CDR1 and CDR2 from the germline V gene are SGHTA and FQGNSA. The CDR3 nucleotides read TGTGCCAGCAGCTTAGCTCGGTCCGAGGGTAGCGCTTTCTTT. Protein product: CASSLARSEGSAFF. Full variable domain (missing parts from reference TRBV7-2 and TRBJ1-1): GAGVSQSPSNKVTEKGKDVELRCDPISGHTALYWYRQSLGQGLEFLIYFQGNSAPDKSGLPSDRFSAERTGGSVSTLTIQRTQQEDSAVYLCASSLARSEGSAFFGQGTRLTVV.

This rearrangement joins TRBV3-1 (or the pseudogene TRBV3-2) to TRBJ2-7; D call uncertain. Germline assignment: CDR1 LGHDT and CDR2 YNNKEL (reference sequence). The CDR3 length is 15 residues. The V gene lost 2 bases and the J gene lost 1 base, with 12 bases spanning the gap. This CDR3 is CASSQTSDPSYEQYF. CDR3 in DNA: TGTGCCAGCAGCCAAACGAGCGATCCTTCCTACGAGCAGTACTTC.

The chain carries TRBV21-1 and TRBJ1-5. TRBV21-1 is a known pseudogene. This CDR3 is 15 amino acids long. For the CDR3, the DNA is TGTGCCAGCAGCCTTCGCGAGGTTTGGTCACAGCCCCAGCATTTT. Translating it yields CASSLREVWSQPQHF.

There are a few counts of this clone. This chain connects TRBV6-5 to TRBJ2-1; 9 bases map to TRBD2. CDR1 is MNHEY, CDR2 SVGAGI, per germline. V trimming: 9 bases; J trimming: 9 bases; junction bases outside the gene matches: 12. The CDR3 extends over 14 amino acids. The CDR3 loop reads CASDSGSTGLEQFF. The CDR3 DNA reads TGTGCCAGTGATAGCGGGAGTACCGGTCTTGAGCAGTTCTTC.

CDR3 in amino acids: CASSPRAHAYEQYF. Written as DNA, the CDR3 is TGTGCCAGTAGTCCCAGGGCCCATGCCTACGAGCAGTACTTC. This chain links TRBV19 with TRBJ2-7, with TRBD1 as a possible D gene (5 bases). CDR3 size: 14 residues. V lost 5 bases to trimming and J lost 2 bases, with 13 bases between them. CDR1 and CDR2 from the germline V gene are LNHDA and SQIVND (reference sequence).

The V and J genes are TRBV5-1 and TRBJ1-4; possibly TRBD1 for D (5 bases). The germline V and J ends were trimmed by 2 bases and 8 bases, with 22 bases remaining between them. This CDR3 has 17 amino acids. Germline lookup yields CDR1 SGHRS and CDR2 YFSETQ. The chain's CDR3 is CASSFRGDPGNREKLFF. The CDR3 coding sequence is TGCGCCAGCAGCTTCCGGGGGGACCCGGGGAATAGGGAAAAACTGTTTTTT.

V and J are TRBV5-1 and TRBJ2-5, with 10 positions matching TRBD2. Trimming took 6 bases from V and 6 from J; bases not matched to a gene: 11. This CDR3 is built from 15 residues. CDR1 and CDR2 (germline): SGHRS, YFSETQ. The CDR3 DNA reads as TGCGCCAGCACTAGCGGGAGTGGACATTTGAAGACCCAGTACTTC. Amino acids: CASTSGSGHLKTQYF. The full variable domain, its missing parts supplied by reference TRBV5-1 and TRBJ2-5, is KAGVTQTPRYLIKTRGQQVTLSCSPISGHRSVSWYQQTPGQGLQFLFEYFSETQRNKGNFPGRFSGRQFSNSRSEMNVSTLELGDSALYLCASTSGSGHLKTQYFGPGTRLLVL.

The rearrangement links TRBV5-6 to TRBJ1-6, with D possibly matching TRBD1 (6 bases). CDR1 and CDR2 from the germline V gene are SGHDT and YYEEEE. The CDR3 sequence is 16 residues long. The V end was cut by 6 bases, the J end by 5 bases, with 18 bases between. CDR3 nucleotides: TGTGCCAGCAATCTTGGGGGCCGCTCAAATAATTCACCCCTCCACTTT. Its translation: CASNLGGRSNNSPLHF.

The V call is TRBV7-3, the J call TRBJ2-7; maybe TRBD1 (6 bases). The length of the CDR3 is 14 residues. Germline V lookup: CDR1 SGHTA, CDR2 FQGTGA. V shed 5 bases and J shed 7 bases, with 18 bases lying between them. This CDR3 reads CASSPGVLRSEQYF. Here the CDR3 DNA reads TGTGCCAGCAGCCCAGGGGTTCTACGCTCAGAGCAGTACTTC.

This sequence joins TRBV7-3 and TRBJ1-5, with D unclear. The CDR3 is 16 amino acids. Looked up from germline, CDR1 is SGHTA and CDR2 is FQGTGA. Trimming shortened V by 4 bases and J by 3 bases, and 16 bases separated the two germline ends. The CDR3 is CASSSCEEWSNQPQHF. The CDR3 nucleotides read TGTGCCAGCAGCTCGTGTGAGGAATGGTCCAATCAGCCCCAGCATTTT.

The rearrangement links TRBV6-2 or TRBV6-3 to TRBJ1-1; D perhaps matches TRBD1 (6 bases). The CDR3 length is 13 residues. Trimming took off 5 bases at V and 0 bases at J, with 7 bases between the two ends. Germline-derived CDR1 and CDR2 are MNHEY and SVGEGT. CDR3 DNA: TGTGCCAGCAGTACAGGGTTGAACACTGAAGCTTTCTTT. Translation: CASSTGLNTEAFF.